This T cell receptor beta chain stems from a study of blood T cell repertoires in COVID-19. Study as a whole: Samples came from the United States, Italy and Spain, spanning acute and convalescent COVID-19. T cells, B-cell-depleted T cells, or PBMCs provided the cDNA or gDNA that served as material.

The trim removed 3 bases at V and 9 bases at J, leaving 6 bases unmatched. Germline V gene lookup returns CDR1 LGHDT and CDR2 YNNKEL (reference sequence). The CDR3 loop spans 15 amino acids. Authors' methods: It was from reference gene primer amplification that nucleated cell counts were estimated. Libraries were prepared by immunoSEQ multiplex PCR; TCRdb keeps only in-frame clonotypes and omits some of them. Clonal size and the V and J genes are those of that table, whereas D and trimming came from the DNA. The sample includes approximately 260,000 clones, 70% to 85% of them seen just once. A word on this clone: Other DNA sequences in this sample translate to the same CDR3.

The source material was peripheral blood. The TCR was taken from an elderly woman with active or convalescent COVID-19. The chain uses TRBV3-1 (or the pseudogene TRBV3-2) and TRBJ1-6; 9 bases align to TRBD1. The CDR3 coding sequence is TGTGCCAGCAGCCAGGGACAGGGTGGGGGTTCACCCCTCCACTTT. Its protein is CASSQGQGGGSPLHF.